These T cell receptor beta chains were read from a single sample in a study of human T cells and chemical hapten exposure. Each CDR3 protein gets one entry after TCRdb re-called the RACE reads with MiXCR. There are about 69,000 distinct CDR3 sequences in the sample; about 9.4% occur only once, and around 7.3% lies in the top ten. The sequencing here drew on whole blood, taken in connection with sensitization to the hapten diphenylcyclopropenone (DPC). The source of these receptors is a woman aged 45-60 years with alopecia areata. Some clones in this sample may be carry-over from other donors' samples. CDR3s include the opening cysteine and the closing phenylalanine or tryptophan. D genes are given only for firm matches. Clone size is not always given. Where it is, it says once, few, many or a class for expanded clones.

V gene	clone size	J gene	D gene	CDR3 length	CDR3 DNA	CDR3 protein
TRBV30	many	TRBJ2-3	TRBD2	17	TGTGCCTGGGGAGCGGGTCGCGCGGGAGGTAGCACAGATACGCAGTATTTT	CAWGAGRAGGSTDTQYF
TRBV7-3	NA	TRBJ2-1	NA	13	TGTGCCAGCAGCTCGGGACTCGGCAATGAGCAGTTCTTC	CASSSGLGNEQFF
TRBV7-7	many	TRBJ2-1	TRBD1	14	TGTGCCAGCAGCGCGGGCCATCAGGGGGATGAGCAGTTCTTC	CASSAGHQGDEQFF
TRBV29-1	many	TRBJ2-1	NA	14	TGCAGCGTTGATGTGCGATCGGGGTTCAATGAGCAGTTCTTC	CSVDVRSGFNEQFF
TRBV29-1	few	TRBJ2-7	TRBD1	13	TGCAGCGCCGGAACCTATGGACAGGGCGAGCAGTACTTC	CSAGTYGQGEQYF
TRBV2	few	TRBJ1-4	NA	16	TGTGCCAGCGGAGACCGTGGGGGCCTTCCTAATGAAAAACTGTTTTTT	CASGDRGGLPNEKLFF
TRBV12-3/TRBV12-4	many	TRBJ2-2	NA	13	TGTGCCAGCAGTTTTGATCCCACCGGGGAGCTGTTTTTT	CASSFDPTGELFF
TRBV6-2/TRBV6-3	NA	TRBJ1-2	NA	11	TGTGCCAGCAGTTATGCGTCTGGCTACACCTTC	CASSYASGYTF
TRBV5-1	many	TRBJ2-6	NA	18	TGCGCCAGCAGCTTGGAGGGCTTCCCAAACTCTGGGGCCAACGTCCTGACTTTC	CASSLEGFPNSGANVLTF
TRBV20-1	NA	TRBJ1-1	NA	15	TGCAGTGCTCGAACCCCAGGGCCCCGGGACACTGAAGCTTTCTTT	CSARTPGPRDTEAFF
TRBV3-1	many	TRBJ1-1	TRBD1	15	TGTGCCAGCAGCCAAGGCAGGGGGCGAAACACTGAAGCTTTCTTT	CASSQGRGRNTEAFF
TRBV5-1	NA	TRBJ2-5	TRBD2	14	TGCGCCAGCAGCCAGGGACTAGCGCAAGAGACCCAGTACTTC	CASSQGLAQETQYF
TRBV7-9	many	TRBJ2-1	NA	16	TGTGCCAGCAGCCAGGCCCCGGCGCCTCTTCCTCCCGAGCAGTTCTTC	CASSQAPAPLPPEQFF
TRBV2	many	TRBJ2-5	NA	14	TGTGCCAGCAGTGATCAGTTGGTGCAAGAGACCCAGTACTTC	CASSDQLVQETQYF
TRBV7-8	many	TRBJ1-5	NA	17	TGTGCCAGCAGCTTAGCAGGTAGACTGACTACCAATCAGCCCCAGCATTTT	CASSLAGRLTTNQPQHF
TRBV29-1	few	TRBJ2-3	TRBD2	13	TGCAGCATCGACGGGGGGATGGTAGATACGCAGTATTTT	CSIDGGMVDTQYF
TRBV29-1	NA	TRBJ2-1	NA	11	TGCAGCGTACCTGGGTACAATGAGCAGTTCTTC	CSVPGYNEQFF
TRBV19	many	TRBJ2-6	NA	15	TGTGCCAGTAGTACAACACCTATCGGGGCCAACGTCCTGACTTTC	CASSTTPIGANVLTF